The sequence of this T cell receptor beta chain was determined in a study of regulatory T cells in long-lasting Graves disease. Libraries of TCR beta came from iRepertoire HTBI primers plus Arm-PCR of CDR3 regions. TCRdb re-called the multiplex PCR reads with MiXCR, one entry per CDR3 protein. The sample carries fewer than 500,000 distinct CDR3 sequences, around 16% recorded once. General observations from the study: TRBV28 was favored in persistent disease, as were TRBJ1-2 and TRBJ2-5.

The CDR3 is 14 residues long. Germline trimming cut 3 bases from V and 6 bases from J; bases unmatched to any gene: 8. As to this clonotype: The antigen remains unidentified. A single base separates this from a much larger clone, so it may be a read error.

As for time point: newly diagnosed GD, antithyroid drugs for less than 3 months. After RNA was extracted from PBMCs, the TCR library was made from it. This sample was also put to use in a study of T cells in Graves' hyperthyroidism and ophthalmopathy. That source adds: By a 13 V-J model, ophthalmopathy was set apart from stable hyperthyroidism.

The TCR was taken from a man between 35 and 55 years old with Graves disease. This chain connects TRBV12-3 or TRBV12-4 to TRBJ2-7; 7 nucleotides line up with TRBD1. The sample in question was peripheral blood mononuclear cells (PBMCs), obtained at new diagnosis, from a patient treated with antithyroid drugs. The chain's CDR3 is CASSFDRVTCEQYF. The CDR3 bases are TGTGCCAGCAGTTTTGACAGGGTAACCTGCGAGCAGTACTTC.